Listed below are T cell receptor beta chains from one sample, sequenced in a study of blood T cells in healthy people across ages. Each CDR3 protein is one row after TCRdb ran MiXCR on the 5' RACE reads. The sample holds about 1.5 million distinct CDR3 sequences, roughly 43% seen once. Specimen: blood. The receptors stem from a woman aged 18-30 years in good health. Both conserved end residues are part of each CDR3. Each record gives: J gene, clone size, D gene, V gene, CDR3 DNA, CDR3 protein. A D gene is named only where the DNA matches it firmly. The listing skips clone size in some rows; elsewhere it reads once, few, many or a size class.

TRBJ2-7 - - TRBV7-2 TGTGCCAGCAGCGCGCTAGTGTTGGACTACGAGCAGTACTTC CASSALVLDYEQYF
TRBJ1-5 - TRBD1 TRBV4-2 TGTGCCAGCAGCCAGGCCGGGACAGGCAATCAGCCCCAGCATTTT CASSQAGTGNQPQHF
TRBJ1-2 - - TRBV6-2/TRBV6-3 TGTGTCAGCAGTTACAACGGTAACTATGGCTACACCTTC CVSSYNGNYGYTF
TRBJ1-5 - - TRBV7-2 TGTGCCAGCACCGTGGATAGCAATCAGCCCCAGCATTTT CASTVDSNQPQHF
TRBJ1-2 few TRBD1 TRBV27 TGTGCCAGCAGTTTAAGATGGGGACAGGGCGACGGCTACACCTTC CASSLRWGQGDGYTF
TRBJ2-3 - TRBD2 TRBV7-2 TGTGTTAGCAGAAATCCCCGGGACTACAAAAAGGGCACAGATACGCAGTATTTT CVSRNPRDYKKGTDTQYF
TRBJ2-1 - - TRBV6-2/TRBV6-3 TGTGCCAGCACCCCGAGGCTCGGCAATGAGCAGTTCTTC CASTPRLGNEQFF
TRBJ2-7 - - TRBV3-1 TGTGCCAGCAGCCCAGCTTGGACCTTCTACGAGCAGTACTTC CASSPAWTFYEQYF
TRBJ2-1 once - TRBV11-2 TGTGCCGGCAGCTTAGCCTCTTTGGGTGGTGAGAAGTTCTTC CAGSLASLGGEKFF
TRBJ2-1 - TRBD1 TRBV20-1 TGCAGTGCCACCGGGGGACAGGGATACAATGAGCAGTTCTTC CSATGGQGYNEQFF
TRBJ1-5 few TRBD1 TRBV11-2 TGTGCCAGCAGCGCCTACCGGACAGGGAACAATCAGCCCCAGCATTTT CASSAYRTGNNQPQHF
TRBJ2-2 - TRBD1 TRBV2 TGTGCCAGCAGCCGAGGACAGGGTCGCACCGGGGAGCTGTTTTTT CASSRGQGRTGELFF
TRBJ2-7 few TRBD1 TRBV7-9 TGTGCCAGTAGCTTAGTCGGGCTGGACAGGGGTCTACTATACGAGCAGTACTTC CASSLVGLDRGLLYEQYF
TRBJ2-7 few - TRBV7-6 TGTGCCAGCAGCCCGACTGATAGCGAGCAGTACTTC CASSPTDSEQYF
TRBJ2-7 - TRBD2 TRBV15 TGTGCCACCAGCAGAGGCCCCGCGGGAGGTTCCGAGCAGTACTTC CATSRGPAGGSEQYF
TRBJ1-4 - - TRBV20-1 TGCAGTGCTAGAGATATTGGGGGCTGGAGTGAAAAACTGTTTTTT CSARDIGGWSEKLFF
TRBJ2-1 many - TRBV5-1 TGCGCCAGCAGTTCGTATACGGTGAGCTCCTACAATGAGCAGTTCTTC CASSSYTVSSYNEQFF
TRBJ2-7 few TRBD1 TRBV28 TGTGCCAGCAACCAGGGGGCTGGGGAGCAGTACTTC CASNQGAGEQYF
TRBJ1-5 - - TRBV9 TGTGCCAGCAGCGTAGATTCGGGAAGCAATCAGCCCCAGCATTTT CASSVDSGSNQPQHF
TRBJ2-7 few - TRBV3-1 TGTGCCAGCAGCGTAAAATACGAGCAGTACTTC CASSVKYEQYF
TRBJ2-7 many - TRBV6-7 TGTGCCAGCAGTTACCCATACAGGGTTTCCTACGAGCAGTACTTC CASSYPYRVSYEQYF
TRBJ2-7 - - TRBV6-2/TRBV6-3 TGTGCCAGCAGTTACTCGAGGGTTCGGGCGGGGAAGGCGATGTACTTC CASSYSRVRAGKAMYF
TRBJ2-7 - - TRBV20-1 TGCAGTGCTAGAGACAGCCAGGGGTACGACGAGCAGTACTTC CSARDSQGYDEQYF
TRBJ1-1 - - TRBV7-2 TGTGCCAGCAGCTCCCTCGTGGGGGGATGGACTGAAGCTTTCTTT CASSSLVGGWTEAFF
TRBJ2-1 many TRBD1 TRBV27 TGTGCCAGCAGCTTGGGGACAGGGGCTTACAATGAGCAGTTCTTC CASSLGTGAYNEQFF
TRBJ1-2 - - TRBV29-1 TGCAGCGTTGAAGAGGACACATACTATGGCTACACCTTC CSVEEDTYYGYTF
TRBJ2-1 - TRBD2 TRBV7-6 TGTGCCAGCAGTCCAATGGGCGGGAGGGGATACAATGAGCAGTTCTTC CASSPMGGRGYNEQFF
TRBJ2-1 - - TRBV27 TGTGCCAGCTCCCGGGACTTACTCATGAATGAGCAGTTCTTC CASSRDLLMNEQFF